The source of this T cell receptor (beta chain) is a study of T cell changes during pregnancy in multiple sclerosis. The V gene's germline CDR1 is KGHSH and CDR2 LQKENI. V shed 3 bases, J shed 2 bases, and the junction held 3 bases outside the gene matches. This CDR3 has 15 residues. Measured with immunoSEQ multiplex PCR; TCRdb has only the in-frame clones, and not every one. Of around 42,000 clones in the sample, 80% to 95% are singletons; the top ten hold about 0.5%. The sequenced sample was CD4+ T cells from peripheral blood mononuclear cells, obtained in the second trimester of pregnancy. The sequence derives from a female donor in good health, enrolled as a control in a pregnancy study. The chain carries TRBV18 and TRBJ1-3; 8 bases are shared with TRBD1. CDR3 DNA sequence: TGTGCCAGCTCACCTACAGGGGGAACTGGAAACACCATATATTTT. Its protein product is CASSPTGGTGNTIYF.